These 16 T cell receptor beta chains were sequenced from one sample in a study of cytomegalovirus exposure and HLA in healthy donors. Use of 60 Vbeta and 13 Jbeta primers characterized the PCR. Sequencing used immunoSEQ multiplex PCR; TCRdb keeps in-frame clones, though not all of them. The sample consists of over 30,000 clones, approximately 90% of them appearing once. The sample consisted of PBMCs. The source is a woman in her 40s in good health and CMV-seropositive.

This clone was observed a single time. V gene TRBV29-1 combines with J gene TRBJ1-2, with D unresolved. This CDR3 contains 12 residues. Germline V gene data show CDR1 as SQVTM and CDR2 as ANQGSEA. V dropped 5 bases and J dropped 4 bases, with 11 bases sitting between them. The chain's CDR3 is CSVNVESYGYTF. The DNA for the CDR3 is TGCAGCGTTAACGTCGAGTCCTATGGCTACACCTTC.

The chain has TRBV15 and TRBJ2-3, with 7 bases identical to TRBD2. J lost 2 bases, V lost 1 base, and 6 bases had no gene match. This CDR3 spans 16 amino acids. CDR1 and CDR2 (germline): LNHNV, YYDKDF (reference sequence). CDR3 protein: CATSRGSAGNTDTQYF. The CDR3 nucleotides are TGTGCCACCAGCAGAGGGTCAGCGGGGAACACAGATACGCAGTATTTT. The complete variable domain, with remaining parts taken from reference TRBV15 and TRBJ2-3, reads DAMVIQNPRYQVTQFGKPVTLSCSQTLNHNVMYWYQQKSSQAPKLLFHYYDKDFNNEADTPDNFQSRRPNTSFCFLDIRSPGLGDTAMYLCATSRGSAGNTDTQYFGPGTRLTVL.

Here the CDR3 reads CASSLMSGGLSSYEQYF. The DNA for the CDR3 is TGTGCCAGCAGCTTAATGAGCGGGGGCTTGAGCTCCTACGAGCAGTACTTC. The J gene is TRBJ2-7, the V gene TRBV13, with TRBD2 matching 8 bases. V shed 2 bases and J 0 bases; nucleotides not matched to a gene: 9. CDR3 length equals 17 residues. CDR1 PRHDT and CDR2 FYEKMQ come from the germline V gene (reference sequence).

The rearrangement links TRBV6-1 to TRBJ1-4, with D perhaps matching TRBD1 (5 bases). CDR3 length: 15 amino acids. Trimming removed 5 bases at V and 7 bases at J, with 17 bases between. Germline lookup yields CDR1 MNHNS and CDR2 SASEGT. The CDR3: CASSTRPQGGEKLFF. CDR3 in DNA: TGTGCCAGCAGTACCCGACCGCAGGGTGGTGAAAAACTGTTTTTT.

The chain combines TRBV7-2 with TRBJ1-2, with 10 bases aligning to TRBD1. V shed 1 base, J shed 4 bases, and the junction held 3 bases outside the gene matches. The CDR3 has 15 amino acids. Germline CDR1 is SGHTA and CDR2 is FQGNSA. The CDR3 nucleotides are TGTGCCAGCAGCTTAGGGGGACAGGGGAGCTATGGCTACACCTTC. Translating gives CASSLGGQGSYGYTF.

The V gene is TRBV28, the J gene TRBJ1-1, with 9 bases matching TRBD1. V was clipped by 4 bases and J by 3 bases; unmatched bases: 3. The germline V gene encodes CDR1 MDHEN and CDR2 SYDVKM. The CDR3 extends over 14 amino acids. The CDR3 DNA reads TGTGCCAGCAGTTCGGGACAGGGAGACACTGAAGCTTTCTTT. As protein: CASSSGQGDTEAFF. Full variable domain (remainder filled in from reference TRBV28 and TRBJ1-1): DVKVTQSSRYLVKRTGEKVFLECVQDMDHENMFWYRQDPGLGLRLIYFSYDVKMKEKGDIPEGYSVSREKKERFSLILESASTNQTSMYLCASSSGQGDTEAFFGQGTRLTVV.

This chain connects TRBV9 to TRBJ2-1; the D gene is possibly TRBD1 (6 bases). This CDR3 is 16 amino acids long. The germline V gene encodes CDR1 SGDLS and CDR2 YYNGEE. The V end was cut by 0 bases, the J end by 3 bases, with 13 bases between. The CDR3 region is CASSVVQTGYYNEQFF. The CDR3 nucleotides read TGTGCCAGCAGCGTAGTCCAGACAGGCTACTACAATGAGCAGTTCTTC.

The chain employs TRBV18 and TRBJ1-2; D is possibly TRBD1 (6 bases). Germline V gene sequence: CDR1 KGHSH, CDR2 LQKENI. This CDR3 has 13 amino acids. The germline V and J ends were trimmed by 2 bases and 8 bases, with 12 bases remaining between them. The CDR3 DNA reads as TGTGCCAGCTCACCAGGTTCAGGGGTGGGCTACACCTTC. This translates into CASSPGSGVGYTF.

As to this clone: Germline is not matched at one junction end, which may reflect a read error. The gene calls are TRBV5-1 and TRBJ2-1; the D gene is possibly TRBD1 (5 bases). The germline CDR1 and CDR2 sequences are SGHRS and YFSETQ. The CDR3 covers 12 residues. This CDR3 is CASSLRGPLLIF. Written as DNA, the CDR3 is TGCGCCAGCAGCTTGAGGGGTCCTCTCCTGATCTTC.

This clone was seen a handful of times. This chain's CDR3 is CAISSDRVYGYTF. The DNA of the CDR3 is TGTGCCATCAGCTCGGACAGGGTCTATGGCTACACCTTC. V and J are TRBV10-3 and TRBJ1-2; 8 bases agree with TRBD1. This CDR3 has 13 residues. Germline V gene sequence: CDR1 ENHRY, CDR2 SYGVKD. With 6 bases clipped from V and 4 bases from J, the junction kept 4 bases outside the gene matches.

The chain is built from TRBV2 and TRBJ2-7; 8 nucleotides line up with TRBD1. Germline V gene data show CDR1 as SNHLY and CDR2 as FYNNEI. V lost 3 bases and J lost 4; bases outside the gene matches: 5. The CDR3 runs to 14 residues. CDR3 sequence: CASSDRDRGYEQYF. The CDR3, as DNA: TGTGCCAGCAGTGACAGAGACAGGGGATACGAGCAGTACTTC. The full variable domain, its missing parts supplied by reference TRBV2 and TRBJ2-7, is EPEVTQTPSHQVTQMGQEVILRCVPISNHLYFYWYRQILGQKVEFLVSFYNNEISEKSEIFDDQFSVERPDGSNFTLKIRSTKLEDSAMYFCASSDRDRGYEQYFGPGTRLTVT.

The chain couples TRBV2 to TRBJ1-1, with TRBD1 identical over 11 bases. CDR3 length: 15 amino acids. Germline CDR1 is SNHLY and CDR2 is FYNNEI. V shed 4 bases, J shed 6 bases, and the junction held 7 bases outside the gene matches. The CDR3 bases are TGTGCCAGCAGTGTTGCGGGACAGGGGGAAGCTGAAGCTTTCTTT. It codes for CASSVAGQGEAEAFF.

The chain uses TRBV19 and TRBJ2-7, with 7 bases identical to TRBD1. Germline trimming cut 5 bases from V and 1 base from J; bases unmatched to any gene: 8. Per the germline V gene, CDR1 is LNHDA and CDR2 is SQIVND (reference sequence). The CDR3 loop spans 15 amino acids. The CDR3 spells CASSLAQGLSYEQYF. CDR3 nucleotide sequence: TGTGCCAGTAGTCTTGCACAGGGGCTATCCTACGAGCAGTACTTC.

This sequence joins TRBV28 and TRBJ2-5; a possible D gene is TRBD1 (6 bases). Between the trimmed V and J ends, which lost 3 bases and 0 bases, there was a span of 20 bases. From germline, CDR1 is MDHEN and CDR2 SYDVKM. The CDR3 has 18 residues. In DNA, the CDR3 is TGTGCCAGCAGTTTCGTCAAACGGACCGGGACACACCAAGAGACCCAGTACTTC. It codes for CASSFVKRTGTHQETQYF.

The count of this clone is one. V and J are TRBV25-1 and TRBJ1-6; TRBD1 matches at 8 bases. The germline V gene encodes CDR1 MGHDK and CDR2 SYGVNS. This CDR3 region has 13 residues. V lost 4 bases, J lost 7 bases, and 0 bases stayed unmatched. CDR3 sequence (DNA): TGTGCCAGCAGTGGGACAGGGAATTCACCCCTCCACTTT. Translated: CASSGTGNSPLHF.

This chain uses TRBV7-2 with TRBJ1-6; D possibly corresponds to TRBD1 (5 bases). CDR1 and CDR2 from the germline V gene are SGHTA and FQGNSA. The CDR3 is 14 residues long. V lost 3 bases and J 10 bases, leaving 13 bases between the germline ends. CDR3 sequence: CASSFGHGVSPLHF. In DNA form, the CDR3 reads TGTGCCAGCAGCTTCGGACATGGCGTATCACCCCTCCACTTT.